This T cell receptor (beta chain) stems from a study of identical twins. On this clonotype: The antigen is not known.

J gave up 7 bases and V 1 base, and 5 bases lay outside the gene matches. This CDR3 is built from 16 residues. Germline assignment: CDR1 SGHAT and CDR2 FQNNGV. Template switching introduced a universal primer site, and the cDNA bore unique molecular identifiers. Each CDR3 protein is one row after TCRdb ran MiXCR on the 5' RACE reads. Of 1.5 million or so distinct CDR3 sequences in the sample, under 35% were seen once. Points from the study as a whole: Recombination models fit unrelated individuals' TCR alpha sharing but underestimated twins'. Zero-insertion findings could be partly confounded by invariant cells (MAIT and iNKT cells).

Sequenced: cord blood. The receptor's source is a newborn girl in good health. The chain uses TRBV11-2 and TRBJ2-1; 12 bases agree with TRBD2. The chain's CDR3 is CASSLASLAGGNEQFF. The CDR3 DNA follows: TGTGCCAGCAGCTTAGCCTCCCTAGCGGGGGGGAATGAGCAGTTCTTC.